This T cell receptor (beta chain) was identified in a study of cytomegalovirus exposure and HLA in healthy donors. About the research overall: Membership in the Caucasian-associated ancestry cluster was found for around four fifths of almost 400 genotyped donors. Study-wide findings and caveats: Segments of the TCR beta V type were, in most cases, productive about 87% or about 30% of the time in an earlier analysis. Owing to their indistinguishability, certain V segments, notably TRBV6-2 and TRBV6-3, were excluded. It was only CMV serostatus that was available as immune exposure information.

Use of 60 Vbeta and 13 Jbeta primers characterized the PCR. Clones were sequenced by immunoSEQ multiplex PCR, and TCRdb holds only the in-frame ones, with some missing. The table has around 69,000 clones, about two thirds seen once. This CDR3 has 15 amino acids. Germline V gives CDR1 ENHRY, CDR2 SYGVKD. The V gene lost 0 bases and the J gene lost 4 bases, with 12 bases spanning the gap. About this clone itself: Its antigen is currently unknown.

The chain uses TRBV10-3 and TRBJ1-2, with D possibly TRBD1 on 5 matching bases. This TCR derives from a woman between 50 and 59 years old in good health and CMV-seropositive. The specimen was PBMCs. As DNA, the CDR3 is TGTGCCATCAGTGAGTCGATAGGGGAAGGCTATGGCTACACCTTC. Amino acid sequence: CAISESIGEGYGYTF.